This TCR beta chain was observed in a study of CD8+CD57+ T cells in acquired aplastic anemia. The wider study: Quantities of DNA derived from sorted CD4+ and CD8+ cells averaged approximately 3 ug. Among healthy donors, CD4+ cells averaged roughly 9.8 million reads. Regarding the study as a whole: Both patients and controls carried the same twenty-nine CD8+ CDR3 sequences. For CD8+ Simpson's diversity, patients and controls showed no significant difference.

TCR beta VDJ and CDR3 profiles were obtained from a genomic DNA template. TCRdb reprocessed the reads via MiXCR and lists one record per CDR3 protein. This sample carries some 220,000 distinct CDR3 sequences, 34% of them seen once, and the ten largest clones take 0.9% to 1.2%. Concerning this clonotype: Its antigen remains unidentified. Germline and junction disagree at one end, which may indicate a read error.

The CDR3 runs to 15 residues. The germline gives CDR1 MNHEY, CDR2 SVGAGI. The chain is built from TRBV6-5 and TRBJ1-2, with no clear D. Source material: sorted CD4+, CD8+, or CD8+CD57+ T cells (not recorded which) from PBMCs. This sequence originates from a human donor in good health, serving as a control. The CDR3 nucleotides read TGTGCCGGCAGTTACAGTCTAGGGCAGATCGGGGGCTACACCTTC. Protein: CAGSYSLGQIGGYTF.